This record covers a single T cell receptor beta chain. The data are from a study of CD8 T cells in Susac syndrome. RNA was extracted with the RNeasy kit, and a quantity of 0.5 to 1 ug was reverse transcribed using random hexamers. A single record per CDR3 protein comes from TCRdb applying MiXCR to the immunoSEQ multiplex PCR reads. The sample includes 110,000 or so distinct CDR3 sequences, about 95% of them seen just once. CDR3 size: 15 residues. V was pared by 8 bases and J by 1 base, with 17 bases between. Germline V gene lookup returns CDR1 LNHDA and CDR2 SQIVND (reference sequence). Sequencing of TCR beta was performed on blood CD8+ T cells and on blood CD4+ T cells.

Sample: CD4+ T cells from PBMCs. This clonotype originated in a human donor in good health. The gene calls are TRBV19 and TRBJ1-1; D remains ambiguous. CDR3 nucleotides: TGTGCCAGTGGGTTCGTAGGACCGCCGAACACTGAAGCTTTCTTT. Its translation is CASGFVGPPNTEAFF.